These 31 T cell receptor beta chains were all obtained from the same sample, sequenced in a study of control samples from healthy donors and cancer patients. The repertoire was sequenced with immunoSEQ multiplex PCR; TCRdb's copy has only in-frame clones and lacks some. The sample yields about 130,000 clones, about 92% seen once. Input material: blood. The receptors here all came from a woman aged 50 to 60 in good health.

The chain recombines TRBV6-5 with TRBJ2-7; D ambiguous. In germline, CDR1 is MNHEY, CDR2 SVGAGI. The CDR3 runs to 14 residues. V gave up 11 bases and J gave up 0 bases, with 17 bases separating them. The CDR3: CACCRSSISYEQYF. The CDR3 DNA sequence: TGTGCCTGCTGTCGGAGCTCGATCTCCTACGAGCAGTACTTC.

This clone was counted once. The chain carries TRBV7-9 and TRBJ1-1; tentative D call: TRBD1 (5 bases). Germline V gene sequence: CDR1 SEHNR, CDR2 FQNEAQ (reference sequence). V gave up 5 bases and J gave up 1 base, with 8 bases separating them. The CDR3 runs to 13 residues. The CDR3 loop is CASSLQENTEAFF. CDR3 sequence (DNA): TGTGCCAGCAGCCTACAGGAGAACACTGAAGCTTTCTTT.

The V and J genes are TRBV6-6 and TRBJ2-2, with D maybe TRBD1 (6 bases). CDR3 length equals 14 residues. CDR1 is MNHNY, CDR2 SVGAGI, per germline (reference sequence). V was pared by 8 bases and J by 1 base, with 11 bases between. CDR3 loop: CASLRGQNTGELFF. The CDR3 DNA reads TGTGCCAGCCTTCGGGGACAGAACACCGGGGAGCTGTTTTTT.

This chain connects TRBV27 to TRBJ1-2, with TRBD1 as a possible D gene (6 bases). Looked up from germline, CDR1 is MNHEY and CDR2 is SMNVEV (reference sequence). Trimming left V 2 bases short and J 7 bases short, with 17 bases between. The CDR3 totals 15 residues. The DNA of the CDR3 is TGTGCCAGCAGTTTACGCAGAGTGGGGGCAGGTGGCTACACCTTC. It yields the protein CASSLRRVGAGGYTF.

The chain links TRBV7-9 to TRBJ2-4, with 9 positions matching TRBD1. Germline CDR1 SEHNR, CDR2 FQNEAQ (reference sequence). The V segment lost 1 base and the J segment 15 bases; nucleotides outside the gene matches: 7. The CDR3 consists of 13 residues. The CDR3 nucleotides are TGTGCCAGCAGCTTAGAGACAGGGGGTTTACTGTACTTC. It codes for CASSLETGGLLYF.

The chain joins TRBV28 to TRBJ2-7; D ambiguous. The V end lost 1 base, the J end lost 6 bases, and 13 bases lay between the germline ends. Germline loops: CDR1 MDHEN, CDR2 SYDVKM. The CDR3 loop spans 14 amino acids. This CDR3 reads CASSLLGSLFEQYF. CDR3 in DNA: TGTGCCAGCAGTTTATTAGGTTCGCTATTCGAGCAGTACTTC.

The V gene is TRBV5-4, the J gene TRBJ2-1; TRBD2 agrees at 12 bases. CDR3 length: 17 amino acids. Trimming cost V 10 bases and J 0 bases; bases outside gene matches: 11. The V gene's germline CDR1 is SGHNT and CDR2 YYREEE (reference sequence). The CDR3 here is CAPVGQTSGSSYNEQFF. The CDR3 nucleotides read TGTGCCCCGGTCGGACAGACTAGCGGGAGCTCCTACAATGAGCAGTTCTTC.

Only one count was recorded for this clone. V and J are TRBV30 and TRBJ1-1; D remains ambiguous. With 5 bases removed from V and 3 bases from J, the gap between germline ends came to 10 bases. This CDR3 contains 12 residues. In germline, CDR1 is GTSNPN, CDR2 SVGIG (reference sequence). CDR3 loop: CAWVPWDTEAFF. In nucleotides, the CDR3 is TGTGCCTGGGTCCCCTGGGACACTGAAGCTTTCTTT.

The rearrangement uses TRBV7-9 and TRBJ1-6, with 11 bases matching TRBD1. The V segment lost 5 bases and the J segment 8 bases; nucleotides outside the gene matches: 5. The CDR3 totals 15 residues. Germline V gene lookup returns CDR1 SEHNR and CDR2 FQNEAQ (reference sequence). DNA for the CDR3: TGTGCCAGCAGCCTGGGACAGGGGGTTGATTCACCCCTCCACTTT. This sequence encodes CASSLGQGVDSPLHF.

This clone is a singleton in its sample. This sequence joins TRBV6-5 and TRBJ1-6; 7 nucleotides line up with TRBD1. The CDR3 runs to 15 residues. CDR1 and CDR2 (germline): MNHEY, SVGAGI. J lost 3 bases, V lost 6 bases, and 5 bases had no gene match. CDR3 residues: CASRRDRVYNSPLHF. The DNA for the CDR3 is TGTGCCAGCAGGAGAGACAGGGTCTATAATTCACCCCTCCACTTT.

The CDR3 spells CASSSSGATNEKLFF. The CDR3 bases are TGTGCCAGCAGCTCGTCAGGGGCAACTAATGAAAAACTGTTTTTT. The genes are TRBV7-9 and TRBJ1-4; possible D gene TRBD1, 6 bases. The CDR3 runs 15 residues. V was shortened by 4 bases and J by 0 bases, with 9 bases between the two germline ends. Germline V CDR1 and CDR2: SEHNR, FQNEAQ (reference sequence).

The chain uses TRBV6-6 and TRBJ1-2; TRBD1 matches at 10 bases. This CDR3 contains 14 residues. Per germline, CDR1 MNHNY and CDR2 SVGAGI (reference sequence). V shed 7 bases and J 7 bases; nucleotides not matched to a gene: 9. CDR3 in DNA: TGTGCCAGCACCCCAGGACAGGGGGTGGGTGGCTACACCTTC. This sequence encodes CASTPGQGVGGYTF.

The CDR3 sequence: CASSLQVGATDTQYF. For the CDR3, the DNA is TGTGCCAGCAGCTTGCAGGTTGGAGCAACAGATACGCAGTATTTT. The chain uses TRBV5-6 and TRBJ2-3; D gene uncertain. The CDR3 is 15 residues long. The V gene's germline CDR1 is SGHDT and CDR2 YYEEEE. Trimming shortened V by 1 base and J by 3 bases, and 12 bases separated the two germline ends. Using reference TRBV5-6 and TRBJ2-3 for the parts outside the CDR3, the full variable domain is DAGVTQSPTHLIKTRGQQVTLRCSPKSGHDTVSWYQQALGQGPQFIFQYYEEEERQRGNFPDRFSGHQFPNYSSELNVNALLLGDSALYLCASSLQVGATDTQYFGPGTRLTVL.

The chain combines TRBV30 with TRBJ1-2; D is uncertain. The V end was cut by 4 bases, the J end by 5 bases, with 8 bases between. Per germline, CDR1 GTSNPN and CDR2 SVGIG (reference sequence). The CDR3 contains 11 residues. CDR3 DNA: TGTGCCTGGACAGCTTATTATGGCTACACCTTC. Translating it yields CAWTAYYGYTF.

This chain joins TRBV4-1 and TRBJ2-3, with 8 bases identical to TRBD1. Germline V lookup: CDR1 MGHRA, CDR2 YSYEKL. After removal of 0 bases from V and 3 bases from J, the junction contained 8 bases not matched to a gene. CDR3 length: 17 residues. CDR3 in amino acids: CASSQEGTGGRTDTQYF. CDR3 bases: TGCGCCAGCAGCCAAGAAGGTACAGGGGGGAGGACAGATACGCAGTATTTT.

The chain carries TRBV27 and TRBJ2-7; 8 bases fit TRBD1. Germline V gene lookup returns CDR1 MNHEY and CDR2 SMNVEV (reference sequence). With V trimmed by 7 bases and J by 1 base, 6 bases remained unmatched. The CDR3 runs 14 residues. The CDR3 sequence is CASITDRGSYEQYF. As DNA, the CDR3 is TGTGCCAGCATTACCGACAGGGGTTCCTACGAGCAGTACTTC.

A single count supports this clone. This chain connects TRBV7-2 to TRBJ1-2, with D perhaps TRBD1 (5 bases). Per the germline V gene, CDR1 is SGHTA and CDR2 is FQGNSA. The CDR3 spans 13 residues. The V and J ends lost 6 bases and 4 bases respectively, with 12 bases between them. Written as DNA, the CDR3 is TGTGCCAGCAGGGATAGACAGTCCTATGGCTACACCTTC. Its protein is CASRDRQSYGYTF.

For this clone: This CDR3 is missing its conserved last phenylalanine or tryptophan, likely due to a read error. It is unclear where the CDR3 begins or ends on the DNA, so no DNA is shown, and the CDR3 is as TCRdb lists it. The chain carries TRBV7-7 and TRBJ2-7; TRBD1 is the table's D call and was not checked against the DNA. The CDR3 spans 14 amino acids, including both terminal residues. Germline CDR1 SSHAT, CDR2 FNYEAQ (reference sequence). CDR3 protein: CASSSPRCRGQPVP.

This chain connects TRBV5-4 to TRBJ2-1; 10 bases fit TRBD2. Losses at the gene ends were 3 bases for V and 4 bases for J; bases not matched to a gene: 4. Looked up from germline, CDR1 is SGHNT and CDR2 is YYREEE (reference sequence). There are 15 residues in the CDR3. CDR3 sequence (DNA): TGTGCCAGCAGCTCCAGCGGGGGGGCGTACAATGAGCAGTTCTTC. Encoded protein: CASSSSGGAYNEQFF. The full variable domain, rest sourced from reference TRBV5-4 and TRBJ2-1, is ETGVTQSPTHLIKTRGQQVTLRCSSQSGHNTVSWYQQALGQGPQFIFQYYREEENGRGNFPPRFSGLQFPNYSSELNVNALELDDSALYLCASSSSGGAYNEQFFGPGTRLTVL.

The chain has TRBV3-1 (or the pseudogene TRBV3-2) and TRBJ2-7, with 10 bases that match TRBD2. The CDR3 has 19 residues. Germline V gene data show CDR1 as LGHDT and CDR2 as YNNKEL (reference sequence). The V segment lost 0 bases and the J segment 0 bases; nucleotides outside the gene matches: 11. The CDR3, as DNA: TGTGCCAGCAGCCAAGATAGAGCTAGCGGGGGACTCAACTCCTACGAGCAGTACTTC. Encoded protein: CASSQDRASGGLNSYEQYF.

The chain joins TRBV12-3 or TRBV12-4 to TRBJ1-5; weak D call: TRBD1 (5 bases). Trimming left V 5 bases short and J 6 bases short, with 11 bases between. The CDR3 covers 13 residues. For the CDR3, the DNA is TGTGCCAGCAGTCCCCATGGGGGTCAGCCCCAGCATTTT. Translated, it gives CASSPHGGQPQHF.

The V call is TRBV29-1, the J call TRBJ1-1; a weak D match, TRBD1 (5 bases). The CDR3 contains 13 residues. Germline-derived CDR1 and CDR2 are SQVTM and ANQGSEA. Trimming took off 6 bases at V and 0 bases at J, with 11 bases between the two ends. The CDR3 bases are TGCAGCGTGGCGGGACGCATGAACACTGAAGCTTTCTTT. Translating gives CSVAGRMNTEAFF.

This sequence joins TRBV5-6 and TRBJ2-2; D perhaps matches TRBD1 (5 bases). Germline V gives CDR1 SGHDT, CDR2 YYEEEE. Trimming shortened V by 3 bases and J by 5 bases, and 14 bases separated the two germline ends. There are 15 residues in the CDR3. The CDR3 protein is CASSSISKGTGELFF. The CDR3 region has the DNA TGTGCCAGCAGCTCGATCAGTAAGGGGACCGGGGAGCTGTTTTTT.

This chain joins TRBV27 and TRBJ1-2; perhaps TRBD1 as D (6 bases). Per the germline V gene, CDR1 is MNHEY and CDR2 is SMNVEV (reference sequence). Trimming took off 5 bases at V and 5 bases at J, with 21 bases between the two ends. This CDR3 has 16 amino acids. CDR3 sequence: CASSPQQGSGAYGYTF. Written as DNA, the CDR3 is TGTGCCAGCAGTCCCCAACAGGGCTCGGGGGCGTATGGCTACACCTTC.

This clone was picked up one time. J is TRBJ1-3 and V is TRBV19; D gene uncertain. The CDR3 spans 14 residues. Trimming cost V 1 base and J 0 bases, with 4 bases left between them. The germline gives CDR1 LNHDA, CDR2 SQIVND (reference sequence). The CDR3 bases are TGTGCCAGTAGTATAGGACTCTCTGGAAACACCATATATTTT. It specifies CASSIGLSGNTIYF.

V and J are TRBV11-2 and TRBJ2-3; TRBD1 matches 8 bases. CDR3 length: 18 residues. From germline, CDR1 is SGHAT and CDR2 FQNNGV. V trimming: 2 bases; J trimming: 1 base; junction bases outside the gene matches: 11. The CDR3 DNA reads TGTGCCAGCAGCTTATCGGTGCGGGTGACAGGGGGCACAGATACGCAGTATTTT. This translates into CASSLSVRVTGGTDTQYF.

This clone has just one count. The genes are TRBV10-3 and TRBJ2-1, with TRBD2 matching over 7 bases. V was clipped by 2 bases and J by 8 bases; unmatched bases: 3. In germline, CDR1 is ENHRY, CDR2 SYGVKD. The CDR3 consists of 13 residues. The CDR3 sequence: CAISEGEGYEQFF. CDR3 coding DNA: TGTGCCATCAGTGAGGGGGAGGGATATGAGCAGTTCTTC.

The rearrangement uses TRBV4-1 and TRBJ1-1, with 8 bases identical to TRBD1. The CDR3 covers 14 residues. Germline CDR1 and CDR2: MGHRA and YSYEKL. J gave up 4 bases and V 4 bases, and 5 bases lay outside the gene matches. DNA of the CDR3: TGCGCCAGCAGCCGACCCGGACAGGGCACTGAAGCTTTCTTT. This sequence encodes CASSRPGQGTEAFF.

The chain carries TRBV5-6 and TRBJ1-4, with D maybe TRBD1 (5 bases). The CDR3 has 12 residues. Trimming left V 2 bases short and J 10 bases short, with 9 bases between. CDR1 and CDR2 from the germline V gene are SGHDT and YYEEEE. The CDR3 protein is CASSLKGLKLFF. The CDR3, as DNA: TGTGCCAGCAGCTTAAAGGGGTTAAAACTGTTTTTT. The complete variable domain, with remaining parts taken from reference TRBV5-6 and TRBJ1-4, reads DAGVTQSPTHLIKTRGQQVTLRCSPKSGHDTVSWYQQALGQGPQFIFQYYEEEERQRGNFPDRFSGHQFPNYSSELNVNALLLGDSALYLCASSLKGLKLFFGSGTQLSVL.

The V gene is TRBV6-4, the J gene TRBJ2-1; no definite D call. The germline V gene encodes CDR1 MRHNA and CDR2 SNTAGT. This CDR3 region has 16 residues. Trimming removed 3 bases from V and 8 bases from J, with 20 bases in between. CDR3 residues: CASSESSSTTSHEQFF. CDR3 nucleotide sequence: TGTGCCAGCAGTGAGTCCTCTTCTACGACCTCCCATGAGCAGTTCTTC.

The chain combines TRBV12-3 or TRBV12-4 with TRBJ1-2, with TRBD1 matching over 7 bases. The CDR3 is 13 amino acids. V lost 3 bases and J lost 3; bases outside the gene matches: 1. The CDR3 DNA follows: TGTGCCAGCAGTTTCGGACAGGACTATGGCTACACCTTC. It yields the protein CASSFGQDYGYTF.